Detailed here is one T cell receptor (beta chain). An equimolar mix of two oligonucleotides served as the beta constant-region primer for TRBC1 and TRBC2. Using its own MiXCR run on the UMI-ligation and nested PCR reads, TCRdb lists one record per CDR3 protein. The sample consists of tens of thousands of distinct CDR3 sequences, about an eighth of them appearing once. Sorting gates: effector memory CD45RA-CD27-, EMRA CD45RA+CD27-. These data come from a study of naive and memory T cell subsets. This sequence was found in a human donor in good health. Sequencing was performed on effector memory CD4+ T cells from blood. Subset specified: effector memory, CD45RA- CD27-.

The CDR3 sequence is CSASTGWVTGELFF. CDR3 coding DNA: TGCAGTGCTAGCACGGGATGGGTCACCGGGGAGCTGTTTTTT. This chain uses TRBV20-1 with TRBJ2-2; perhaps TRBD2 as D (5 bases). Trimming stripped 3 bases from V and 4 bases from J, with 12 bases between. Germline V gene data show CDR1 as DFQATT and CDR2 as SNEGSKA (reference sequence). The CDR3 contains 14 residues.